Presented here are 10 T cell receptor beta chains from one specimen sequenced in a study of T cell responses to AZD1222 COVID-19 vaccine. Produced via immunoSEQ multiplex PCR; TCRdb's table is partial and in-frame only. Among about 76,000 clones listed, approximately 88% were seen once. The sequencing here drew on peripheral blood, taken on day 0 of MenACWY control vaccination. Source of these receptors: an adult in good health.

The chain recombines TRBV5-1 with TRBJ1-6; D unresolved. CDR1 is SGHRS and CDR2 is YFSETQ in the germline V gene. The CDR3 totals 14 residues. Trimming pared 4 bases from V and 7 bases from J, leaving 12 bases between. This chain's CDR3 is CASSEYSGNSPLHF. The CDR3 nucleotides are TGCGCCAGCAGCGAGTACAGCGGGAATTCACCCCTCCACTTT. Supplemented by reference TRBV5-1 and TRBJ1-6, the full variable domain reads KAGVTQTPRYLIKTRGQQVTLSCSPISGHRSVSWYQQTPGQGLQFLFEYFSETQRNKGNFPGRFSGRQFSNSRSEMNVSTLELGDSALYLCASSEYSGNSPLHFGNGTRLTVT.

By sample share, this clone is medium-sized. This CDR3 is also generated by other DNA sequences in the sample. The chain employs TRBV11-2 and TRBJ2-5; 7 bases match TRBD2. Germline trimming cut 2 bases from V and 6 bases from J; bases unmatched to any gene: 3. Looked up from germline, CDR1 is SGHAT and CDR2 is FQNNGV. The CDR3 contains 13 residues. The CDR3 region is CASSLREGKTQYF. Written as DNA, the CDR3 is TGTGCCAGCAGCTTAAGGGAGGGGAAGACCCAGTACTTC.

This clone was detected only once. The chain combines TRBV6-2 or TRBV6-3 with TRBJ1-4; D is unclear. V lost 2 bases to trimming and J lost 7 bases, with 11 bases between them. The CDR3 consists of 14 residues. Germline assignment: CDR1 MNHEY and CDR2 SVGEGT. CDR3 loop: CASSYPAAREKLFF. The CDR3 nucleotides read TGTGCCAGCAGTTACCCGGCAGCTCGTGAAAAACTGTTTTTT.

V usage is TRBV6-5 and J usage is TRBJ1-2; D is ambiguous. The germline V gene encodes CDR1 MNHEY and CDR2 SVGAGI. V lost 4 bases and J 8 bases, leaving 14 bases between the germline ends. The CDR3 is 13 residues long. The CDR3 sequence is CASSFWTGGGYTF. CDR3 in DNA: TGTGCCAGCAGTTTCTGGACGGGCGGGGGCTACACCTTC.

This clone appeared a few times. The chain carries TRBV6-2 or TRBV6-3 and TRBJ1-2, with TRBD1 matching over 7 bases. CDR3 size: 14 residues. The germline V gene has CDR1 MNHEY and CDR2 SVGEGT. V gave up 6 bases and J gave up 6 bases; unmatched junction bases: 10. The CDR3 sequence is CASRYTGQRDGYTF. In nucleotides, the CDR3 is TGTGCCAGCAGGTACACGGGACAGAGAGATGGCTACACCTTC.

The chain recombines TRBV7-2 with TRBJ1-3, with TRBD1 as a possible D gene (6 bases). Germline assignment: CDR1 SGHTA and CDR2 FQGNSA. V shed 0 bases and J shed 5 bases, with 8 bases lying between them. The CDR3 has 14 amino acids. As DNA, the CDR3 is TGTGCCAGCAGCTTAGCGGGACAACGAAACACCATATATTTT. It is translated as CASSLAGQRNTIYF. Supplemented by reference TRBV7-2 and TRBJ1-3, the full variable domain reads GAGVSQSPSNKVTEKGKDVELRCDPISGHTALYWYRQSLGQGLEFLIYFQGNSAPDKSGLPSDRFSAERTGGSVSTLTIQRTQQEDSAVYLCASSLAGQRNTIYFGEGSWLTVV.

The chain combines TRBV6-5 with TRBJ2-5, with 11 bases that match TRBD1. V shed 7 bases, J shed 4 bases, and the junction held 5 bases outside the gene matches. The germline gives CDR1 MNHEY, CDR2 SVGAGI. The CDR3 totals 14 residues. The CDR3 DNA reads TGTGCCAGCACGGACAGGGGGCGCGGAGAGACCCAGTACTTC. It translates to CASTDRGRGETQYF.

The CDR3 nucleotides read TGTGCCAGTAGTAGGGACAGGGGGGGATCTGAAGCTTTCTTT. Its translation: CASSRDRGGSEAFF. The gene calls are TRBV19 and TRBJ1-1; the match to TRBD1 covers 11 bases. Germline V gene data show CDR1 as LNHDA and CDR2 as SQIVND (reference sequence). This CDR3 is built from 14 residues. V lost 4 bases and J lost 6; bases outside the gene matches: 4.

This clone was seen a single time. The rearrangement links TRBV6-1 to TRBJ2-2; D call uncertain. The CDR3 is 14 amino acids. V lost 3 bases to trimming and J lost 5 bases, with 10 bases between them. Germline CDR1 reads MNHNS; CDR2 reads SASEGT. CDR3 sequence (DNA): TGTGCCAGCAGTGATTCCTGGGCGACCGGGGAGCTGTTTTTT. It is translated as CASSDSWATGELFF.

The chain recombines TRBV3-1 (or the pseudogene TRBV3-2) with TRBJ1-3; D is ambiguous. V was cut by 3 bases and J by 0 bases, with 12 bases left in between. Per the germline V gene, CDR1 is LGHDT and CDR2 is YNNKEL (reference sequence). The CDR3 extends over 16 amino acids. The CDR3 sequence: CASSQSRSISGNTIYF. In nucleotides, the CDR3 is TGTGCCAGCAGCCAGAGCCGCAGCATCTCTGGAAACACCATATATTTT.